These T cell receptor beta chains were read from a single sample in a study of T cells expressing NK-cell markers. TCRdb reprocessed the 5' RACE reads and stores each CDR3 protein as one record, lacking DNA. In all, the sample yields roughly 160,000 distinct CDR3 sequences. The specimen was blood T cells: a sorted CD56 or NKG2C T cell subset, CD4+ or CD8+ T cells, or bulk PBMC T cells (not recorded which). Receptors originate from a man aged 18-75 years in good health. The CDR3 runs from the conserved cysteine through the conserved F or W. Each record gives: clone size, V gene, J gene, CDR3 protein. Size is omitted from some rows. Given values are once, few, many or a class for expanded clones.

clone_size: .; v_call: TRBV7-8; j_call: TRBJ1-5; cdr3_aa: CASSLQGSMSNQPQHF
clone_size: .; v_call: TRBV11-2; j_call: TRBJ2-2; cdr3_aa: CASSLDPLAGVTGELFF
clone_size: .; v_call: TRBV9; j_call: TRBJ1-2; cdr3_aa: CASSLPGQGYHGYTF
clone_size: .; v_call: TRBV14; j_call: TRBJ1-4; cdr3_aa: CASSPTPHFATNEKLFF
clone_size: .; v_call: TRBV6-5; j_call: TRBJ2-7; cdr3_aa: CASSYTGQHEQYF
clone_size: .; v_call: TRBV7-9; j_call: TRBJ2-3; cdr3_aa: CASGPVRADTQYF
clone_size: .; v_call: TRBV25-1; j_call: TRBJ2-7; cdr3_aa: CASRSDFSDEQYF
clone_size: .; v_call: TRBV3-1; j_call: TRBJ1-1; cdr3_aa: CASSPDRAYTEAFF
clone_size: .; v_call: TRBV6-4; j_call: TRBJ1-1; cdr3_aa: CASSDSEGSGNTEAFF
clone_size: .; v_call: TRBV19; j_call: TRBJ2-1; cdr3_aa: CASSAEGERYNEQFF
clone_size: .; v_call: TRBV11-2; j_call: TRBJ2-7; cdr3_aa: CASSLVVTDDLNYEQYF
clone_size: .; v_call: TRBV24-1; j_call: TRBJ1-2; cdr3_aa: CATSEPGQAAYGYTF
clone_size: .; v_call: TRBV5-1; j_call: TRBJ2-5; cdr3_aa: CASSFSLAGERETQYF
clone_size: .; v_call: TRBV2; j_call: TRBJ2-1; cdr3_aa: CASSGLWGPTPKPGENEQFF
clone_size: .; v_call: TRBV27; j_call: TRBJ2-1; cdr3_aa: CASSRGQGAGNEQFF
clone_size: .; v_call: TRBV5-1; j_call: TRBJ2-1; cdr3_aa: CASSSGQGALYNEQFF
clone_size: .; v_call: TRBV27; j_call: TRBJ2-2; cdr3_aa: CASSPGQGAGTGELFF
clone_size: .; v_call: TRBV6-4; j_call: TRBJ2-3; cdr3_aa: CASSAGGPADTQYF
clone_size: .; v_call: TRBV6-2/TRBV6-3; j_call: TRBJ2-6; cdr3_aa: CASTSEGGSGANVLTF
clone_size: .; v_call: TRBV4-1; j_call: TRBJ1-2; cdr3_aa: CASSHSTGANYGYTF
clone_size: .; v_call: TRBV18; j_call: TRBJ2-2; cdr3_aa: CASSPPEAPTGELFF
clone_size: .; v_call: TRBV20-1; j_call: TRBJ2-5; cdr3_aa: CSARAERGTRETQYF
clone_size: .; v_call: TRBV27; j_call: TRBJ1-1; cdr3_aa: CASSFSGGNLGTEAFF
clone_size: .; v_call: TRBV27; j_call: TRBJ1-1; cdr3_aa: CASSLSPRAPEAFF
clone_size: .; v_call: TRBV5-5; j_call: TRBJ2-7; cdr3_aa: CASSLARRLEYEQYF
clone_size: .; v_call: TRBV12-3/TRBV12-4; j_call: TRBJ2-3; cdr3_aa: CASRARQGGTDTQYF
clone_size: .; v_call: TRBV24-1; j_call: TRBJ1-6; cdr3_aa: CATSDSGVNSPLHF
clone_size: .; v_call: TRBV7-3; j_call: TRBJ2-1; cdr3_aa: CASSKRVVGGGNDNEQFF
clone_size: .; v_call: TRBV12-3/TRBV12-4; j_call: TRBJ2-5; cdr3_aa: CASSRRLGETQYF
clone_size: .; v_call: TRBV5-6; j_call: TRBJ1-5; cdr3_aa: CASSLQGYSNQPQHF
clone_size: medium-sized; v_call: TRBV13; j_call: TRBJ1-2; cdr3_aa: CASSLGGQELNYGYTF
clone_size: .; v_call: TRBV20-1; j_call: TRBJ2-1; cdr3_aa: CSAREGRQGEQFF
clone_size: .; v_call: TRBV12-5; j_call: TRBJ2-3; cdr3_aa: CASGSRWTSETDTQYF
clone_size: .; v_call: TRBV5-1; j_call: TRBJ2-5; cdr3_aa: CASSKRDRGFHTSKEAQYF
clone_size: .; v_call: TRBV7-9; j_call: TRBJ1-1; cdr3_aa: CASSLVGRGPEAFF
clone_size: .; v_call: TRBV6-1; j_call: TRBJ2-7; cdr3_aa: CASRAGTGPYEQYF
clone_size: .; v_call: TRBV11-2; j_call: TRBJ2-7; cdr3_aa: CASSLGLAAYYEQYF
clone_size: .; v_call: TRBV5-4; j_call: TRBJ1-4; cdr3_aa: CASRETGGDEKLFF
clone_size: .; v_call: TRBV5-1; j_call: TRBJ2-5; cdr3_aa: CASSLVSGAGGETQYF
clone_size: .; v_call: TRBV14; j_call: TRBJ2-1; cdr3_aa: CASSPNPSVDEQFF
clone_size: .; v_call: TRBV21-1; j_call: TRBJ2-7; cdr3_aa: CASSNKRTPREQYF
clone_size: .; v_call: TRBV4-2; j_call: TRBJ1-1; cdr3_aa: CASSQSGAGWDTEAFF
clone_size: .; v_call: TRBV10-3; j_call: TRBJ2-3; cdr3_aa: CAIAEQGAKEETGDTQYF
clone_size: .; v_call: TRBV9; j_call: TRBJ2-1; cdr3_aa: CASSVGGGGAAYNEQFF
clone_size: .; v_call: TRBV4-2; j_call: TRBJ2-7; cdr3_aa: CASSQGQGVAPGEQYF
clone_size: .; v_call: TRBV7-9; j_call: TRBJ2-1; cdr3_aa: CASSSTISSYNEQFF
clone_size: .; v_call: TRBV6-1; j_call: TRBJ1-6; cdr3_aa: CASRDRDIYNSPLHF
clone_size: .; v_call: TRBV5-6; j_call: TRBJ2-3; cdr3_aa: CASSPLGQGADTQYF
clone_size: .; v_call: TRBV27; j_call: TRBJ2-7; cdr3_aa: CASSLSNPSSYEQYF